One sample yielded the 15 T cell receptor beta chains listed below, sequenced in a study of T-cell memory formation after mild COVID-19. TCRdb re-analysed the 5' RACE reads in MiXCR, keeping a single row per CDR3 protein. The profile shows 500,000 to 550,000 distinct CDR3 sequences, about a fifth of them singletons. Sequencing was done on a sample of PBMCs or a T cell subset sorted from them (not recorded which). Receptors originate from an adult woman who had mild COVID-19 (a few samples of this study predate the infection). Cell type and time point are not known.

This clonotype was observed at least ten times. The rearrangement uses TRBV27 and TRBJ2-7; 10 nucleotides align to TRBD1. After removal of 6 bases from V and 4 bases from J, the junction contained 9 bases not matched to a gene. In germline, CDR1 is MNHEY, CDR2 SMNVEV (reference sequence). The CDR3 is made up of 15 amino acids. The chain's CDR3 is CASSPRQGARYEQYF. The CDR3 region has the DNA TGTGCCAGCAGCCCCCGACAGGGGGCGAGGTACGAGCAGTACTTC.

The chain employs TRBV5-5 and TRBJ2-3; D is undetermined. V lost 4 bases and J lost 6, with 9 bases in between. The CDR3 runs to 12 residues. Germline CDR1 is SGHKS and CDR2 is YYEKEE (reference sequence). CDR3: CASSPHSDTQYF. CDR3 in DNA: TGTGCCAGCAGCCCACATAGTGATACGCAGTATTTT.

This clonotype was counted a few times. The V gene is TRBV19, the J gene TRBJ2-7; a weak D match, TRBD2 (5 bases). The CDR3 spans 14 residues. V was pared by 6 bases and J by 2 bases, with 14 bases between. Germline V CDR1 and CDR2: LNHDA, SQIVND (reference sequence). The CDR3 is CASSDGGSTYEQYF. As DNA, the CDR3 is TGTGCCAGTAGCGACGGTGGGAGCACCTACGAGCAGTACTTC.

The gene calls are TRBV12-3 or TRBV12-4 and TRBJ1-1; the match to TRBD1 covers 8 bases. V shed 2 bases, J shed 7 bases, and the junction held 6 bases outside the gene matches. The CDR3 covers 14 residues. The CDR3 loop reads CASSLYPGGIEAFF. CDR3 coding DNA: TGTGCCAGCAGTTTATATCCAGGGGGCATTGAAGCTTTCTTT.

The CDR3 DNA follows: TGTGCCAGCAGCATGACTAGCGGGGGACACACAGATACGCAGTATTTT. Its protein is CASSMTSGGHTDTQYF. The chain links TRBV3-1 to TRBJ2-3; 12 bases agree with TRBD2. The J segment lost 2 bases and the V segment lost 5 bases, leaving 5 bases of the junction unmatched. The CDR3 extends over 16 amino acids. CDR1 is LGHDT, CDR2 YNNKEL, per germline (reference sequence).

There are a few counts of this clonotype. J is TRBJ2-5 and V is TRBV15; 7 bases are a match to TRBD2. Per the germline V gene, CDR1 is LNHNV and CDR2 is YYDKDF (reference sequence). The length of the CDR3 is 15 residues. Losses at the gene ends were 0 bases for V and 3 bases for J; bases not matched to a gene: 4. CDR3 sequence: CATSRDGLAEETQYF. The CDR3 nucleotides read TGTGCCACCAGCAGAGATGGTCTAGCGGAAGAGACCCAGTACTTC.

The V call is TRBV11-2, the J call TRBJ1-4; tentative D call: TRBD1 (6 bases). Per the germline V gene, CDR1 is SGHAT and CDR2 is FQNNGV. The CDR3 has 13 amino acids. V lost 4 bases and J lost 8, with 11 bases in between. This chain's CDR3 is CASSSGQREKLFF. The CDR3 coding sequence is TGTGCCAGCAGCTCCGGACAGAGGGAAAAACTGTTTTTT. The complete variable domain, with remaining parts taken from reference TRBV11-2 and TRBJ1-4, reads EAGVAQSPRYKIIEKRQSVAFWCNPISGHATLYWYQQILGQGPKLLIQFQNNGVVDDSQLPKDRFSAERLKGVDSTLKIQPAKLEDSAVYLCASSSGQREKLFFGSGTQLSVL.

The chain links TRBV7-2 to TRBJ2-7; 11 bases are a match to TRBD2. Germline V gene data show CDR1 as SGHTA and CDR2 as FQGNSA. The length of the CDR3 is 15 residues. With 2 bases clipped from V and 6 bases from J, the junction kept 6 bases outside the gene matches. CDR3 sequence (DNA): TGTGCCAGCAGCTTAATAGCGGGAGGGAATCCCGAGCAGTACTTC. It translates to CASSLIAGGNPEQYF.

In its sample, this clonotype was seen a few times. The V and J genes are TRBV7-3 and TRBJ2-3; tentatively, D is TRBD2 (6 bases). Germline CDR1 and CDR2: SGHTA and FQGTGA. V was trimmed by 8 bases and J by 0 bases, leaving 12 bases between them. This CDR3 is 14 amino acids long. The CDR3: CASGAGVSTDTQYF. The CDR3 DNA follows: TGTGCCAGCGGAGCGGGCGTTAGCACAGATACGCAGTATTTT. Variable domain in full (rest from reference TRBV7-3 and TRBJ2-3): GAGVSQTPSNKVTEKGKYVELRCDPISGHTALYWYRQSLGQGPEFLIYFQGTGAADDSGLPNDRFFAVRPEGSVSTLKIQRTERGDSAVYLCASGAGVSTDTQYFGPGTRLTVL.

V gene TRBV6-6 combines with J gene TRBJ2-2; D is unresolved. CDR1 is MNHNY and CDR2 is SVGAGI in the germline V gene (reference sequence). This CDR3 has 16 amino acids. Deletions cut 0 bases from V and 4 bases from J, with 12 bases between. This CDR3 reads CASSYSFLLSTGELFF. In DNA form, the CDR3 reads TGTGCCAGCAGTTACTCGTTCCTGCTCTCCACCGGGGAGCTGTTTTTT.

This chain joins TRBV7-9 and TRBJ2-6; 10 bases agree with TRBD1. This CDR3 is built from 18 residues. Germline V CDR1 and CDR2: SEHNR, FQNEAQ (reference sequence). Losses at the gene ends were 5 bases for V and 3 bases for J; bases not matched to a gene: 10. CDR3 protein: CASSPFGDRGRGANVLTF. The CDR3 DNA is TGTGCCAGCAGCCCATTTGGAGACAGGGGGCGTGGGGCCAACGTCCTGACTTTC. The full variable domain, completed using reference TRBV7-9 and TRBJ2-6, is DTGVSQNPRHKITKRGQNVTFRCDPISEHNRLYWYRQTLGQGPEFLTYFQNEAQLEKSRLLSDRFSAERPKGSFSTLEIQRTEQGDSAMYLCASSPFGDRGRGANVLTFGAGSRLTVL.

The V gene is TRBV12-3 or TRBV12-4, the J gene TRBJ1-2; 9 bases align to TRBD1. This CDR3 spans 15 amino acids. The V and J ends lost 5 bases and 2 bases, in that order; junction bases with no gene match: 6. The chain's CDR3 is CASSPTGGANYGYTF. CDR3 nucleotide sequence: TGTGCCAGCAGTCCGACAGGGGGTGCAAACTATGGCTACACCTTC.

There are many counts of this clonotype. The gene calls are TRBV5-1 and TRBJ1-2; D call uncertain. Germline V gene sequence: CDR1 SGHRS, CDR2 YFSETQ. V lost 1 base and J 5 bases, leaving 18 bases between the germline ends. This CDR3 spans 16 amino acids. The CDR3 region has the DNA TGCGCCAGCAGCTTGCGGTCAGCCGAGGCGGGGTATGGCTACACCTTC. This sequence encodes CASSLRSAEAGYGYTF.

The chain links TRBV5-6 to TRBJ2-6, with D perhaps TRBD2 (6 bases). V lost 4 bases and J 1 base, leaving 9 bases between the germline ends. This CDR3 region has 15 residues. Germline V CDR1 and CDR2: SGHDT, YYEEEE. CDR3 amino acids: CASSIGSSGANVLTF. CDR3 in DNA: TGTGCCAGCAGCATCGGGAGTTCTGGGGCCAACGTCCTGACTTTC. Together with reference TRBV5-6 and TRBJ2-6, the CDR3 gives the full variable domain: DAGVTQSPTHLIKTRGQQVTLRCSPKSGHDTVSWYQQALGQGPQFIFQYYEEEERQRGNFPDRFSGHQFPNYSSELNVNALLLGDSALYLCASSIGSSGANVLTFGAGSRLTVL.

The J gene is TRBJ2-3, the V gene TRBV6-1; the D gene is possibly TRBD2 (5 bases). V lost 9 bases, J lost 2 bases, and 12 bases lay in between. CDR3 length: 13 residues. CDR1 is MNHNS, CDR2 SASEGT, per germline. The CDR3 sequence is CASGRRATDTQYF. The CDR3 DNA reads TGTGCCAGTGGGAGAAGGGCCACAGATACGCAGTATTTT.